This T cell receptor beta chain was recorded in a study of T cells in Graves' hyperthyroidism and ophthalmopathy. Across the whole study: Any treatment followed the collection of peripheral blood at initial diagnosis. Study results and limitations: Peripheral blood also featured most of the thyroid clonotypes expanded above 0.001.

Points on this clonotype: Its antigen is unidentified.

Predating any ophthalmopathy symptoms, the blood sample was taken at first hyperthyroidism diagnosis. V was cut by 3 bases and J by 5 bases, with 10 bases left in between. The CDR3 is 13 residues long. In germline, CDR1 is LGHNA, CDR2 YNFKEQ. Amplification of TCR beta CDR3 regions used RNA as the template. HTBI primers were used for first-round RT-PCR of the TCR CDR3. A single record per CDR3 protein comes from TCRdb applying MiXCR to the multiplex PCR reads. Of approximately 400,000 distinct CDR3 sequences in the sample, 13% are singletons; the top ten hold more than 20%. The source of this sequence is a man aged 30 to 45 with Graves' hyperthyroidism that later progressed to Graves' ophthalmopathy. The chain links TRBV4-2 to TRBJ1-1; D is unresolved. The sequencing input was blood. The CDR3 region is CASSHPTGTEAFF. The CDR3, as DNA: TGTGCCAGCAGCCACCCGACGGGAACTGAAGCTTTCTTT.